This T cell receptor beta chain comes out of a study of spatial heterogeneity in lung cancer. Time point: sample taken at primary tumor resection. Whole RNA from tumor, nontumor lung or frozen PBMC was sequenced unsorted. V dropped 3 bases and J dropped 4 bases, with 12 bases sitting between them. This CDR3 is built from 14 residues. TCRdb analysed the 5' RACE reads with MiXCR anew, one entry per CDR3 protein. This table holds 35,000 to 55,000 distinct CDR3 sequences, 6.5% to 8% found once. The V gene is TRBV12-3 or TRBV12-4, the J gene TRBJ1-1; D ambiguous. Sequences were derived from PBMCs, sampled at surgery. The source is a female donor with early-stage non-small cell lung cancer. The CDR3 loop reads CASSFSPFGTEAFF. The CDR3 DNA follows: TGTGCCAGCAGTTTCAGCCCCTTTGGCACTGAAGCTTTCTTT.